This paragraph covers one T cell receptor (beta chain) sequence. The antigen is undetermined. The sample comes from a study of post-analysis software for immune sequencing data. Looking at the study overall: Included courses were relapsing-remitting and secondary progressive multiple sclerosis; progressive-relapsing multiple sclerosis was also included. Study-wide points: Patients showed TRBV5-6, TRBV5-1 and TRBV20-1 among several TRBV segments more frequent than in controls. Samples made in the same batch grouped tightly together by F measure. Normalized Chao1 diversity was significantly reduced in patients versus controls.

The length of the CDR3 is 14 residues. Trimming removed 3 bases from V and 8 bases from J; junction bases left unmatched: 4. Germline CDR1 SGHDT, CDR2 YYEEEE. Included in the TCR beta cDNA libraries were unique molecular identifiers. Approximately 0.5 million cDNA molecules were recovered from an input of about 0.85 to 11 million T cells. TCRdb used MiXCR to reprocess the PCR reads, holding one entry per CDR3 protein. The repertoire consists of approximately 660,000 distinct CDR3 sequences, with 55% to 60% occurring once and the leading ten covering approximately 10%. The sequenced material came from blood. J is TRBJ1-4 and V is TRBV5-6; 10 bases match TRBD1. The source is a girl aged 2-9 years with multiple sclerosis. In DNA, the CDR3 is TGTGCCAGCAGCTCCCGGGACAGGGGAGAAAAACTGTTTTTT. Translation: CASSSRDRGEKLFF.